This TCR beta chain stems from a study of blood T cell repertoires in COVID-19. Study as a whole: Donors in the United States, Italy and Spain gave samples during acute or convalescent COVID-19. In each case, the material was cDNA or gDNA derived from T cells, B-cell-depleted T cells, or PBMCs.

Enrolment of Seattle patients took place during active infection, and they were followed longitudinally. This clone was counted once. Per the study methods: Estimated nucleated cell counts came from reference gene primer amplification. Clones were read by immunoSEQ multiplex PCR, and TCRdb kept only the in-frame ones, dropping some. Clonal size and the V and J genes are those of that table, whereas D and trimming came from the DNA. The profile shows 150,000 to 200,000 clones, approximately 87% of them singletons. J gave up 3 bases and V 8 bases, and 6 bases lay outside the gene matches. The CDR3 extends over 15 amino acids. Germline V lookup: CDR1 MNHEY, CDR2 SMNVEV (reference sequence).

The sample was peripheral blood. The TCR originated in a woman in her 70s with COVID-19, enrolled during active disease. The chain combines TRBV27 with TRBJ2-1; 11 bases are a match to TRBD1. The CDR3 DNA follows: TGTGCCAGCCGCCCGGGACAGGGGGTCTACAATGAGCAGTTCTTC. It is translated as CASRPGQGVYNEQFF.